This T cell receptor beta chain is drawn from a study of blood T cells in healthy people across ages. Overall study results and limits: Measured against age, TCR beta diversity per million T cells decreased in a roughly linear manner.

CDR1 and CDR2 from the germline V gene are SEHNR and FQNEAQ (reference sequence). CDR3 length equals 15 residues. After removal of 1 base from V and 4 bases from J, the junction contained 4 bases not matched to a gene. The authors ran a second PCR of roughly 7 to 11 cycles using a sample-barcoded 5' primer and a J-beta primer mix. TCRdb processed the 5' RACE reads anew with MiXCR; each CDR3 protein has one entry. The table records around 710,000 distinct CDR3 sequences, 40% to 45% of them present only once. In the case of this clonotype: The antigen is not known.

The receptor comes from a woman aged 55-70 years in good health. The gene calls are TRBV7-9 and TRBJ1-2; 9 nucleotides align to TRBD1. The sample comprised blood. The CDR3 loop reads CASSLEDRGAYGYTF. The CDR3 nucleotides are TGTGCCAGCAGCTTAGAAGACAGGGGGGCCTATGGCTACACCTTC.